This T cell receptor beta chain is from a study of identical twins. Remarks on this clonotype: Its cognate antigen is unknown.

Through template switching, a universal primer site was introduced, and the cDNA contained unique molecular identifiers. MiXCR was run by TCRdb on the 5' RACE reads, yielding one entry per CDR3 protein. The sample holds hundreds of thousands of distinct CDR3 sequences, approximately 6.1% seen once. Study outcomes and limitations: Cord blood's abundant beta clonotypes had fewer insertions, unlike memory repertoires. Twins showed weaker excess sharing in their beta out-of-frame sequences.

The CDR3 sequence is 15 residues long. The germline V gene has CDR1 GTSNPN and CDR2 SVGIG (reference sequence). The V gene end was trimmed by 0 bases and the J gene end by 5 bases; junction bases not matched to a gene: 6. The TCR was taken from a man younger than 35 in good health. The chain uses TRBV30 and TRBJ2-5, with 10 bases that match TRBD1. Material for sequencing was naive T cells sorted from blood. CDR3 amino acids: CAWSVRTGGYETQYF. CDR3 coding DNA: TGTGCCTGGAGTGTACGGACAGGGGGGTATGAGACCCAGTACTTC.